These 2 T cell receptor beta chains were all obtained from the same sample, sequenced in a study of shared clonotypes between healthy human individuals. Using immunoSEQ multiplex PCR, the repertoire was profiled, and TCRdb retains in-frame clones only, with some absent. Of 2,500,000 or so clones listed, 85% to 95% are singletons. The sequenced sample consisted of naive CD4+ T cells sorted from blood. The subset was: CD45RA+ positively selected. These receptors all stem from a man aged 18 to 29 in good health.

V is TRBV5-1 and J is TRBJ2-5; TRBD2 might be the D (7 bases). Germline CDR1 and CDR2: SGHRS and YFSETQ. This CDR3 spans 16 amino acids. Trimming shortened V by 4 bases and J by 5 bases, and 21 bases separated the two germline ends. DNA for the CDR3: TGCGCCAGCAGCCCCGCCTGGGGGGGGCCGGGTGAGACCCAGTACTTC. Translating it yields CASSPAWGGPGETQYF.

The chain links TRBV7-9 to TRBJ2-7, with D possibly being TRBD2 (5 bases). Trimming took 2 bases from V and 4 from J, leaving 12 bases between them. Germline assignment: CDR1 SEHNR and CDR2 FQNEAQ (reference sequence). The CDR3 runs 14 residues. CDR3 DNA: TGTGCCAGCAGCTTATCCGGGGATCCTTACGAGCAGTACTTC. It encodes CASSLSGDPYEQYF.